The 12 T cell receptor beta chains in this list originate from one sample, sequenced in a study of blood T cell repertoires in COVID-19. Libraries were prepared by immunoSEQ multiplex PCR; TCRdb keeps only in-frame clonotypes and omits some of them. The sample consists of about 300,000 clones, 70% to 90% of them appearing once. Sequencing was done on a sample of PBMCs or T cells enriched from blood (not recorded which). The receptors were sampled from a woman in her thirties who had recovered from COVID-19.

J is TRBJ1-1 and V is TRBV6-2 or TRBV6-3; 7 positions agree with TRBD1. Germline CDR1 is MNHEY and CDR2 is SVGEGT. This CDR3 contains 13 residues. Germline trimming cut 6 bases from V and 5 bases from J; bases unmatched to any gene: 6. The CDR3 here is CASSLRQGTEAFF. The CDR3 DNA reads TGTGCCAGCAGCCTCCGACAGGGTACTGAAGCTTTCTTT.

The chain is built from TRBV6-6 and TRBJ2-1, with TRBD1 matching over 7 bases. This CDR3 comprises 16 residues. CDR1 and CDR2 from the germline V gene are MNHNY and SVGAGI (reference sequence). V gave up 2 bases and J gave up 10 bases; unmatched junction bases: 14. CDR3 DNA sequence: TGTGCCAGCAGTTACCCACCGACAGGGTCCGCGCGGGAGCAGTTCTTC. The encoded protein is CASSYPPTGSAREQFF.

This clone was found once. The V gene is TRBV29-1, the J gene TRBJ2-5; 13 bases line up with TRBD2. The CDR3 is 16 residues long. Unmatched junction bases numbered 5, after V lost 0 bases and J lost 4 bases. Germline V gene sequence: CDR1 SQVTM, CDR2 ANQGSEA. The CDR3 DNA sequence: TGCAGCGTTGAAGAGGGACTAGCGGGGCTCCGAGAGACCCAGTACTTC. Translating gives CSVEEGLAGLRETQYF.

The rearrangement uses TRBV5-1 and TRBJ1-4; TRBD1 matches 9 bases. Germline-derived CDR1 and CDR2 are SGHRS and YFSETQ. The CDR3 consists of 15 residues. The V segment lost 4 bases and the J segment 6 bases; nucleotides outside the gene matches: 7. The CDR3 here is CASSLGDRDYEKLFF. The CDR3 DNA sequence: TGCGCCAGCAGCCTTGGGGACAGGGATTATGAAAAACTGTTTTTT.

V and J are TRBV5-5 and TRBJ1-2; D remains ambiguous. From germline, CDR1 is SGHKS and CDR2 YYEKEE (reference sequence). The CDR3 is made up of 14 amino acids. Trimming took off 4 bases at V and 8 bases at J, with 18 bases between the two ends. DNA of the CDR3: TGTGCCAGCAGCCAAACCACCCCGGGGAACGGCTACACCTTC. Translating gives CASSQTTPGNGYTF.

The V and J genes are TRBV9 and TRBJ1-1; perhaps TRBD1 as D (5 bases). V lost 0 bases to trimming and J lost 7 bases, with 13 bases between them. This CDR3 is built from 14 residues. Germline assignment: CDR1 SGDLS and CDR2 YYNGEE. CDR3 region: CASSVVIGEGEAFF. Written as DNA, the CDR3 is TGTGCCAGCAGCGTAGTCATAGGGGAGGGTGAAGCTTTCTTT.

The chain recombines TRBV3-1 (or the pseudogene TRBV3-2) with TRBJ1-3; D perhaps matches TRBD1 (5 bases). The V gene's germline CDR1 is LGHDT and CDR2 YNNKEL (reference sequence). The germline V and J ends were trimmed by 1 base and 3 bases, with 16 bases remaining between them. CDR3 length: 17 amino acids. The CDR3 reads CASSQGLSGLYGNTIYF. In nucleotides, the CDR3 is TGTGCCAGCAGCCAAGGTCTGTCAGGGCTATATGGAAACACCATATATTTT.

This clone showed up just once. The chain carries TRBV13 and TRBJ1-6; D is ambiguous. The CDR3 runs to 19 residues. Germline CDR1 and CDR2: PRHDT and FYEKMQ (reference sequence). V dropped 3 bases and J dropped 0 bases, with 18 bases sitting between them. The CDR3 reads CASSFSGGRVGSYNSPLHF. As DNA, the CDR3 is TGTGCCAGCAGCTTTTCGGGAGGTCGGGTCGGCTCCTATAATTCACCCCTCCACTTT.

The chain joins TRBV5-1 to TRBJ1-1; D might be TRBD1 (6 bases). The CDR3 spans 14 residues. The V gene's germline CDR1 is SGHRS and CDR2 YFSETQ. The V and J ends lost 4 bases and 2 bases respectively, with 12 bases between them. CDR3 DNA: TGCGCCAGCAGCAGTCACAGGGTCAACACTGAAGCTTTCTTT. Encoded protein: CASSSHRVNTEAFF.

The V gene is TRBV9, the J gene TRBJ2-1, with a weak D call TRBD2 (5 bases). This CDR3 comprises 15 residues. The germline V and J ends were trimmed by 0 bases and 3 bases, with 10 bases remaining between them. Germline V CDR1 and CDR2: SGDLS, YYNGEE. In nucleotides, the CDR3 is TGTGCCAGCAGCGTAGGTAACGGGGTCTACAATGAGCAGTTCTTC. Translated, it gives CASSVGNGVYNEQFF.

This chain links TRBV19 with TRBJ2-3; TRBD2 matches at 8 bases. The trim removed 5 bases at V and 4 bases at J, leaving 11 bases unmatched. Looked up from germline, CDR1 is LNHDA and CDR2 is SQIVND (reference sequence). CDR3 size: 16 residues. CDR3 bases: TGTGCCAGTAGTGTACCGGGACTAGAATTCTCAGATACGCAGTATTTT. It is translated as CASSVPGLEFSDTQYF.

The V gene is TRBV2, the J gene TRBJ1-2, with 10 bases aligning to TRBD1. Per germline, CDR1 SNHLY and CDR2 FYNNEI. With 5 bases clipped from V and 1 base from J, the junction kept 7 bases outside the gene matches. This CDR3 is 16 amino acids long. The CDR3, as DNA: TGTGCCAGCAGTCTGACCGGACAGGGGGTTAACTATGGCTACACCTTC. This sequence encodes CASSLTGQGVNYGYTF.